This paragraph reports one T cell receptor beta chain. As yet, its antigen is unknown. These data belong to a study of T-cell memory formation after mild COVID-19. Study overall: Largely donor-specific TCR clusters were found. Study results and limitations: Among CD4+ contracting clones, most were CM and EM, and CD8+ ones EMRA. Some SARS-CoV-2-responding clones were already detected in memory before infection.

5'RACE primed from the constant segment yielded TCR alpha and TCR beta cDNA libraries bearing sample barcodes and UMIs. TCRdb fed the 5' RACE reads into MiXCR, producing one record per CDR3 protein. This table has about 340,000 distinct CDR3 sequences, more than 20% appearing once. This CDR3 is 13 amino acids long. Trimming pared 3 bases from V and 3 bases from J, leaving 11 bases between. Germline-derived CDR1 and CDR2 are SQVTM and ANQGSEA. V and J are TRBV29-1 and TRBJ1-2; D call uncertain. This TCR came from an adult woman who had mild COVID-19 (a few samples of this study predate the infection). Cell type and time point are not known. What was sequenced was PBMCs or a T cell subset sorted from them (not recorded which). The CDR3 reads CSVDDLTYYGYTF. The CDR3 coding sequence is TGCAGCGTTGATGATCTCACATACTATGGCTACACCTTC.